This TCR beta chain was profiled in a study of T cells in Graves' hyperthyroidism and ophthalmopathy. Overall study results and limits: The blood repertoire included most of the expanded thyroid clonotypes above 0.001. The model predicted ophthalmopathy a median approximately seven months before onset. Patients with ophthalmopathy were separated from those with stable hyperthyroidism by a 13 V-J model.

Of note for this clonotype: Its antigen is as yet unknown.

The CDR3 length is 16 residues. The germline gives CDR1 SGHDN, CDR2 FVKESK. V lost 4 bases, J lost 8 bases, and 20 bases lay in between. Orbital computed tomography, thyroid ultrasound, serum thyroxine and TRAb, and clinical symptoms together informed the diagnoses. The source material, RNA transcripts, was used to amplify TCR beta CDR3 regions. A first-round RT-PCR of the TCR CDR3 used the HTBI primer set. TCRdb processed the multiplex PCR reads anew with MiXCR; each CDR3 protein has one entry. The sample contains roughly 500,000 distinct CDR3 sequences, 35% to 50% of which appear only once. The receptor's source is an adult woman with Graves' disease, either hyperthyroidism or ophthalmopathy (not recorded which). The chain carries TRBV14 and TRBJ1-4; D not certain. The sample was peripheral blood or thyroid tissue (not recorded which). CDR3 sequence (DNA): TGTGCCAGCAGCCGCCTAGGGAGCTCTGGAAGGGAAAAACTGTTTTTT. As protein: CASSRLGSSGREKLFF.